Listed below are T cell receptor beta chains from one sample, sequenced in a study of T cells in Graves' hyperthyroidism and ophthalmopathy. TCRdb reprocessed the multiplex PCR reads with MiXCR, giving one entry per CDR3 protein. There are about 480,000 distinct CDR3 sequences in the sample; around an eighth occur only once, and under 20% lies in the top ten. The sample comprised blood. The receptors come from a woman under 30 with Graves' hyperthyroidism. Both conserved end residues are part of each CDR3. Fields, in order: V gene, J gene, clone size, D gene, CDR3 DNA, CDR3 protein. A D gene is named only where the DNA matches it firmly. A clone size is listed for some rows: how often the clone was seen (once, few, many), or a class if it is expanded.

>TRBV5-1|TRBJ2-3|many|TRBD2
TGCGCCAGCGACCAAACCGGGACTAGCGGGAGTATCTCGCAGTATTTT
CASDQTGTSGSISQYF
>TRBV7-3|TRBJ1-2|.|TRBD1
TGTGCCAGCAGCTTACGCCCCCACAGGGGTAGTGGAGATGGCTACACCTTC
CASSLRPHRGSGDGYTF
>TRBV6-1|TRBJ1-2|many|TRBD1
TGTGCCAGCAGTCGGACCTGGACAGGACCGAACCTATATGGCTACACCTTC
CASSRTWTGPNLYGYTF
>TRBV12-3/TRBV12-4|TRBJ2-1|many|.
TGTGCCAGCACCCTTTTCGTAGGGAATTTGAGGCCCAATGAGCAGTTCTTC
CASTLFVGNLRPNEQFF
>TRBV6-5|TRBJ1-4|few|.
TGTGCCAGCAGTTACCCGGGGGGTTGGAAAGAAAAACTGTTTTTT
CASSYPGGWKEKLFF
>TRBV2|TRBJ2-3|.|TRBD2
TGTGCCAGCAGCGTAGGCGGACTAGCCGCAGATACGCAGTATTTT
CASSVGGLAADTQYF
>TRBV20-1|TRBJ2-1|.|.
TGCAGTGCTAGAAGGGCCGGGTTGTTCTACAATGAGCAGTTCTTC
CSARRAGLFYNEQFF
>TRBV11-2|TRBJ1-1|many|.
TGTGCCAGCAGCTTAGTTAGGTCTCCGGGCCCTGGGGTGAACACTGAAGCTTTCTTT
CASSLVRSPGPGVNTEAFF
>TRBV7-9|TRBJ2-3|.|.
TGTGCCGGCAGCCCGAGCGGAAGCACAGATACGCAGTATTTT
CAGSPSGSTDTQYF
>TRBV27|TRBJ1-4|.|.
TGTGCCAGCAGTTTACAGCGTGGAGAAAAACTGTTTTTT
CASSLQRGEKLFF
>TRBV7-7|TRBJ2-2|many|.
TGTGCCAGCAGCTTAAGTCCGATCACCGGGGAGCTGTTTTTT
CASSLSPITGELFF
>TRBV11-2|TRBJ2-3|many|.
TGTGCCAGCAGCTTAGTCCCGAAAGTCCCAGATACGCAGTATTTT
CASSLVPKVPDTQYF
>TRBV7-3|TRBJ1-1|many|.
TGTGCCAGCAGCTTAATGTTAGGAGGGAAAAACTCGATGTTGAACACTGAAGCTTTCTTT
CASSLMLGGKNSMLNTEAFF
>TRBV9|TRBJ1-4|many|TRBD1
TGTGCCAGCAGCCCTAGGGAGGGACAGCCGGTTTTGGAACTGTTTTTT
CASSPREGQPVLELFF
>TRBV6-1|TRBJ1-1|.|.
TGTGCCACACTGACCTATGAAGCTTTCTTT
CATLTYEAFF
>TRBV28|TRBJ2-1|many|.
TGTGCCAGCAGTTTACCCGGGAGAGACTACAATGAGCAGTTCTTC
CASSLPGRDYNEQFF
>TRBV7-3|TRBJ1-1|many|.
TGTGCCAGCAGCTACAACCAGAACACTGAAGCTTTCTTT
CASSYNQNTEAFF
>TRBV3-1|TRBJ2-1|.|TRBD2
TGTGCCATCAGCCAAGTTCGGGGGGCCTACAATGAGCAGTTCTTC
CAISQVRGAYNEQFF
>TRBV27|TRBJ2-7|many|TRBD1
TGTGCCAGCAGATTATCCCGGGACAGGCACTACGAGCAGTACTTC
CASRLSRDRHYEQYF
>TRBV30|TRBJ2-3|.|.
TGTGCCTGGAGACTGATGGGGAGGGATACGCAGTATTTT
CAWRLMGRDTQYF
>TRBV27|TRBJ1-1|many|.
TGTGCCAGCAGTCCTCTCGGCGGCACTGAAGCTTTCTTT
CASSPLGGTEAFF
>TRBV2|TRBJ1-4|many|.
TGTGCCAGCAGTGAAGCCTATACCAATGAAAAACTGTTTTTT
CASSEAYTNEKLFF
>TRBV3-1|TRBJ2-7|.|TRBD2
TGTGCCAGCAGCCAACCCGGGACTAGAAAACGGTCCTACGAGCGGTACTTC
CASSQPGTRKRSYERYF
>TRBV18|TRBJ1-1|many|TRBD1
TGTGCCAGCTCACCGCGGACAGGGGGCGAATCCACTGAAGCTTTCTTT
CASSPRTGGESTEAFF
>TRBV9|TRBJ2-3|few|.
TGTGCCAGCAGCTCTCTGGCGGGACGGGTCACAGATACGCAGTATTTT
CASSSLAGRVTDTQYF
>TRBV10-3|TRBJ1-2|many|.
TGTGCCATCAGTGAGTCGAATGGTCCGACTAACTATGGCTACACCTTC
CAISESNGPTNYGYTF
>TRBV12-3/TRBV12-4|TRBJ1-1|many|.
TGTGCCAGCAGTTTCAGGCAGATGAACACTGAAGCTTTCTTT
CASSFRQMNTEAFF
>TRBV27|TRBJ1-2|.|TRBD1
TGTGCCAGCAGTTTATCGACAGGGTACGACTATGGCTACACCTTC
CASSLSTGYDYGYTF
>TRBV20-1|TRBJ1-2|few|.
TGCAGTGCTAGTATAGGGACTCAGGATGGCTACACCTTC
CSASIGTQDGYTF
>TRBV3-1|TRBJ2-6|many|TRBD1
TGTGCCAGCAGCCAAGACAGGGGGCGGGGGGCCAACGTCCTGACTTTC
CASSQDRGRGANVLTF
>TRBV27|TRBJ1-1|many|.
TGTGCCAGCAGCAAAGCGACCGGGAGAAACACTGAAGCTTTCTTT
CASSKATGRNTEAFF
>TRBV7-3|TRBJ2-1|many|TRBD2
TGTGCCAGCAGCTTAACGGGCGGGAGGGCCTACAATGAGCAGTTCTTC
CASSLTGGRAYNEQFF
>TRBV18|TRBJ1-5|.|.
TGTGCCAGCTTTTCCGGGGAGACAGGCAATCAGCCCCAGCATTTT
CASFSGETGNQPQHF
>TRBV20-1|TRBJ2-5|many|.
TGCAGTGCTAGAGATCCCGGGCCAGAGACCCAGTACTTC
CSARDPGPETQYF
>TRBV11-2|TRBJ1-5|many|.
TGTGCCAGCAGCCCGCGTGGGAGCAATCAGCCCCAGCATTTT
CASSPRGSNQPQHF
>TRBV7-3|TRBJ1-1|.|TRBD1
TGTGCCAGCAGCAAGACAGGGGGGGCCACTGAAGCTTTCTTT
CASSKTGGATEAFF
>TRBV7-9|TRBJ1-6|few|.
TGTGCCAGCAGCTTAGCGCTAGGAGACGCTTCACCCCTCCACTTT
CASSLALGDASPLHF
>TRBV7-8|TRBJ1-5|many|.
TGTGCCAGCAGCCAGTCGAGGGCTGAAGGGGAGCCCCAGCATTTT
CASSQSRAEGEPQHF
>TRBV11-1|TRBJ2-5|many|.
TGTGCCAGCAGCTTGGGGACGGAACAAGAGACCCAGTACTTC
CASSLGTEQETQYF
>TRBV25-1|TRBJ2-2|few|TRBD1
TGTGCCAGCAGTGCGACAGGGCGCCCCGGGGAGCTGTTTTTT
CASSATGRPGELFF
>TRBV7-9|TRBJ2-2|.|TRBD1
TGTGCCAGCAGCTTAGGACAGGGGGGAAGAGCGGACACCGGGGAGCTGTTTTTT
CASSLGQGGRADTGELFF
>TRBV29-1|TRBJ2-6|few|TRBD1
TGCAGCGTTGGGACAGGTCGCTCTGGGGCCAACGTCCTGACTTTC
CSVGTGRSGANVLTF
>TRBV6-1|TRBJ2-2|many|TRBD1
TGTGCCAGCAAACCACGGGGACAGCATGCCGGGGAGCTGTTTTTT
CASKPRGQHAGELFF
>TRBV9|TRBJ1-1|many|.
TGTGCCAGCAGTTATCAATCACTCCCGGCGGCTTTCTTT
CASSYQSLPAAFF
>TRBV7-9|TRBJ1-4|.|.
TGTGCCAGCAGCTTAGCGCTTGGGGGAGAAAAACTGTTTTTT
CASSLALGGEKLFF
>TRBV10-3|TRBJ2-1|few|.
TGTGCCATCAGTGAGCGTGATATAGCCTCCTCCTACAATGAGCAGTTCTTC
CAISERDIASSYNEQFF
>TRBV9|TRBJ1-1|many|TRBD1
TGTGCCAGCATGGGACAGGGGTCGGGCACTGAAGCTTTCTTT
CASMGQGSGTEAFF
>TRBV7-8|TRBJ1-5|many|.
TGTGCCAGCAGCAGGATGGGACGGGACAATCAGCCCCAGCATTTT
CASSRMGRDNQPQHF
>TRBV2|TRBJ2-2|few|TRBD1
TGTGCCAGCAGTGAGACAGGGGGCGATTCCGGGGAGCTGTTTTTT
CASSETGGDSGELFF
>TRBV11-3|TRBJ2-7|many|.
TGTGCCAGCAGCCCCGGGACGCCGTCCGAGCAGTACTTC
CASSPGTPSEQYF
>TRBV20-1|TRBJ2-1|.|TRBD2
TGCAGTGCTTTTAGCGGGGCAAGCTCCTACAATGAGCAGTTCTTC
CSAFSGASSYNEQFF
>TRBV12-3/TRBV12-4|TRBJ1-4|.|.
TGTGCCAGCAAGGACGCAGGAAATGAAAAACTGTTTTTT
CASKDAGNEKLFF